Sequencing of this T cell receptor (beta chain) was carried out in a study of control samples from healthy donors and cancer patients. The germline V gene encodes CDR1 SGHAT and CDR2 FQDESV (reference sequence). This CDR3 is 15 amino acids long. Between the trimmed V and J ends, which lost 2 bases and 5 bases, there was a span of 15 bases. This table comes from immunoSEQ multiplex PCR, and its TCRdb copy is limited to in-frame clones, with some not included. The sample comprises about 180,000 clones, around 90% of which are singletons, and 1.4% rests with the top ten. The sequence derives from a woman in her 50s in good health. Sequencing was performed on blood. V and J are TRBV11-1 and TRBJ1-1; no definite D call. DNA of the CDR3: TGTGCCAGCAGCTTAACTGGGCCCTCCGTAACTGAAGCTTTCTTT. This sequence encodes CASSLTGPSVTEAFF.